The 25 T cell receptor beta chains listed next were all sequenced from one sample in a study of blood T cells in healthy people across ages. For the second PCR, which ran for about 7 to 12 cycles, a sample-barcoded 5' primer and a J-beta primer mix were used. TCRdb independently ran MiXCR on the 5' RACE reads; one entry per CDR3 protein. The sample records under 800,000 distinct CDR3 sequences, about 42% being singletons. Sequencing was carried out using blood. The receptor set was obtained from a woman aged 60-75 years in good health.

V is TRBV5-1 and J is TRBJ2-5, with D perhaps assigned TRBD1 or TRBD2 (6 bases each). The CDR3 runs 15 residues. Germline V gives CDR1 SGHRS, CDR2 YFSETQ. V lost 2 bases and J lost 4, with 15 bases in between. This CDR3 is CASSFGGPGGETQYF. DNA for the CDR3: TGCGCCAGCAGCTTCGGGGGCCCTGGGGGAGAGACCCAGTACTTC.

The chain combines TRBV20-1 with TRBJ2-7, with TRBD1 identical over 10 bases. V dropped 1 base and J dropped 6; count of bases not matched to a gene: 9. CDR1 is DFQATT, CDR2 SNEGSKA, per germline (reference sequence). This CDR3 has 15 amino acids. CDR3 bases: TGCAGTGCTAGAGTTCTAGGGACAGGGGAGGGCGAGCAGTACTTC. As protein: CSARVLGTGEGEQYF.

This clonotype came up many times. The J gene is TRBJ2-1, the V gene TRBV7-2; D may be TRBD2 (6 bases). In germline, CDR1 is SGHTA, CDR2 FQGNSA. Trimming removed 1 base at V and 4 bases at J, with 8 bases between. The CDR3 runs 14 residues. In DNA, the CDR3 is TGTGCCAGCAGCTTAGTAGGGACTTACAATGAGCAGTTCTTC. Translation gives CASSLVGTYNEQFF.

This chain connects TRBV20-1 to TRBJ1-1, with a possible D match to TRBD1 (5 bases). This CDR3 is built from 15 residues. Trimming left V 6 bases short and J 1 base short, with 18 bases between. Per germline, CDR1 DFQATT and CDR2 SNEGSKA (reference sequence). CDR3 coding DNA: TGCAGTGCGAGATTCCCGGGACTGACGAACACTGAAGCTTTCTTT. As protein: CSARFPGLTNTEAFF.

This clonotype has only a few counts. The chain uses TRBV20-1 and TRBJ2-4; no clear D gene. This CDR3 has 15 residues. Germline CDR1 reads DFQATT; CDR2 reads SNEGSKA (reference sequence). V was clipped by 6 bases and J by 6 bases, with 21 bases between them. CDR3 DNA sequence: TGCAGTGCACACCTGGATGTGGACGCCGGAAACATTCAGTACTTC. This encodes CSAHLDVDAGNIQYF.

CDR3 protein: CASRGDYGYTF. Written as DNA, the CDR3 is TGTGCCAGTAGGGGAGACTATGGCTACACCTTC. This chain joins TRBV7-2 and TRBJ1-2; D may be TRBD1 (5 bases). Germline V gives CDR1 SGHTA, CDR2 FQGNSA. V gave up 9 bases and J gave up 3 bases, with 8 bases separating them. The CDR3 runs 11 residues.

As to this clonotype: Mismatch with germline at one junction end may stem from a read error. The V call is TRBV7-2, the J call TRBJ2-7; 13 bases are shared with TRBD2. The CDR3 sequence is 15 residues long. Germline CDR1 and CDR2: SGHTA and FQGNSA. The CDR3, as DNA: TGTGCCGGCAGCCCCCCGGGACTAGCGGGAAGCGGGCAGTACTTC. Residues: CAGSPPGLAGSGQYF.

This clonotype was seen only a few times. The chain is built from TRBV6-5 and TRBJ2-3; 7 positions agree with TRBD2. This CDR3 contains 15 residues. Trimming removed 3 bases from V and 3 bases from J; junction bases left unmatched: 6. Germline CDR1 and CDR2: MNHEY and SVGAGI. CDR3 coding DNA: TGTGCCAGCAGTTATGGCAGCGGGATAACAGATACGCAGTATTTT. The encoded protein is CASSYGSGITDTQYF.

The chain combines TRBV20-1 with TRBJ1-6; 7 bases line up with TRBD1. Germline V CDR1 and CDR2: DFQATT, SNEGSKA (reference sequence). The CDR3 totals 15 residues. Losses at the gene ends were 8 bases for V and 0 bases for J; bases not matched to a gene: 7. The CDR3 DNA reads TGCAGTATAGGACAGGAGAGCTCCTATAATTCACCCCTCCACTTT. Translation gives CSIGQESSYNSPLHF.

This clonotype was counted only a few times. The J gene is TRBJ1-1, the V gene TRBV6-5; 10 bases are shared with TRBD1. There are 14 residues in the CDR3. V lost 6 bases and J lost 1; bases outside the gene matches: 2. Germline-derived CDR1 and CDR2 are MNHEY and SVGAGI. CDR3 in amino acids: CASRTGGKNTEAFF. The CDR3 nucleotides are TGTGCCAGCAGGACAGGGGGCAAGAACACTGAAGCTTTCTTT.

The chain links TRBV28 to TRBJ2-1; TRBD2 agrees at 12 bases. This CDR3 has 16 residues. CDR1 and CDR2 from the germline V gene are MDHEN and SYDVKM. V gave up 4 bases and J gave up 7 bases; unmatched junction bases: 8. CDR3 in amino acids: CASSSLTSGSVNEQFF. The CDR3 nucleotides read TGTGCCAGCAGTTCGCTGACTAGCGGGAGTGTTAATGAGCAGTTCTTC.

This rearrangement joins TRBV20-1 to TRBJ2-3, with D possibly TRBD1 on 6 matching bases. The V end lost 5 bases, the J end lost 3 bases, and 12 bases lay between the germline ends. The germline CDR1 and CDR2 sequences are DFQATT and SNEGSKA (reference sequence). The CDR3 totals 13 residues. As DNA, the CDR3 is TGCAGTGCTCCAGGGGCCCTAACAGATACGCAGTATTTT. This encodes CSAPGALTDTQYF.

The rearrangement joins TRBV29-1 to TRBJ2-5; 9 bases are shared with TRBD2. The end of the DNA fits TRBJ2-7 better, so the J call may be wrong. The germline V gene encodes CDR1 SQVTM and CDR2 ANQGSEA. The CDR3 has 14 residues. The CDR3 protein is CSVTLSGRSYEQYF. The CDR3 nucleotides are TGCAGCGTCACCTTAAGCGGGAGGTCTTACGAGCAGTACTTC.

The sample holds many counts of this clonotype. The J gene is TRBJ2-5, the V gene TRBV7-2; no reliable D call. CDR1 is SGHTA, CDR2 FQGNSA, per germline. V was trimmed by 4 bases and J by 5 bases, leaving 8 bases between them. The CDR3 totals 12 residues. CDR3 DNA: TGTGCCAGCAGCTGGGCGACGGAGACCCAGTACTTC. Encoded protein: CASSWATETQYF.

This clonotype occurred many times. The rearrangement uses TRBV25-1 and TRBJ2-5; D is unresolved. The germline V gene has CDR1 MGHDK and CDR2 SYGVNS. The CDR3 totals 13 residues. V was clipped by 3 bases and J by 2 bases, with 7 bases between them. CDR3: CASSDTVQETQYF. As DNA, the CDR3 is TGTGCCAGCAGTGATACGGTACAAGAGACCCAGTACTTC.

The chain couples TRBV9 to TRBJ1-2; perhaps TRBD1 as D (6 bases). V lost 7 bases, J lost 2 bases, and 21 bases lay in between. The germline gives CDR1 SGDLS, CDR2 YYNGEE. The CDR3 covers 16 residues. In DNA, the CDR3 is TGTGCCAGCTCAAGGGGGTTTAATACCGCAAACTATGGCTACACCTTC. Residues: CASSRGFNTANYGYTF.

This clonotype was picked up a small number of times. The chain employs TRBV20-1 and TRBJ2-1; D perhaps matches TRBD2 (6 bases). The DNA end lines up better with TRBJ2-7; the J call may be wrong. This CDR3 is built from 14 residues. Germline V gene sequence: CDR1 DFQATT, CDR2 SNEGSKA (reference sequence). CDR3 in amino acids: CSAKRGLGYNEQYF. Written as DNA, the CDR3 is TGCAGTGCTAAACGGGGACTCGGGTACAATGAGCAGTACTTC.

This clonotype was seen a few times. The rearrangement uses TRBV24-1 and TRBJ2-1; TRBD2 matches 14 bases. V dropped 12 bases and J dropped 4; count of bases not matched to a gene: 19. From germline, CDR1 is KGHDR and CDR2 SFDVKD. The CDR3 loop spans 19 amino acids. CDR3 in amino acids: CAPQGGGLAGALIYNEQFF. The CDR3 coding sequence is TGTGCCCCCCAGGGGGGGGGACTAGCGGGAGCGTTGATATACAATGAGCAGTTCTTC.

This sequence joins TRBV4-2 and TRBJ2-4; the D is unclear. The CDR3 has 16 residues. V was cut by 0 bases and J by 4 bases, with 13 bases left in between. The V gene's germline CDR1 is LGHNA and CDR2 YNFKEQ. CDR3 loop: CASSQEMGYKKNIQYF. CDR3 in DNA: TGTGCCAGCAGCCAAGAGATGGGGTATAAAAAAAACATTCAGTACTTC.

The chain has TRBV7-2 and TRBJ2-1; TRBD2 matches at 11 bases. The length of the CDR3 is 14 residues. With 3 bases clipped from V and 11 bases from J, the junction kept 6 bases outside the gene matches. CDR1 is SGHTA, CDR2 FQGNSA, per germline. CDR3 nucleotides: TGTGCCAGCAGCTTCGGACTAGCGGGTCGGCAGCAGTTCTTC. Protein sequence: CASSFGLAGRQQFF. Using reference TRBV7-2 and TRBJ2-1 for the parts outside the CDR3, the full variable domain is GAGVSQSPSNKVTEKGKDVELRCDPISGHTALYWYRQSLGQGLEFLIYFQGNSAPDKSGLPSDRFSAERTGGSVSTLTIQRTQQEDSAVYLCASSFGLAGRQQFFGPGTRLTVL.

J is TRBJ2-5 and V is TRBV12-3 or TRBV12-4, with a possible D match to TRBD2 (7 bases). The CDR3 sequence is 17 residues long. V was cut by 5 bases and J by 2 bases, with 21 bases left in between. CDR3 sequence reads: CASSQRWEGGRQETQYF. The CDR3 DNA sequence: TGTGCCAGCAGTCAGAGGTGGGAGGGGGGGAGGCAAGAGACCCAGTACTTC.

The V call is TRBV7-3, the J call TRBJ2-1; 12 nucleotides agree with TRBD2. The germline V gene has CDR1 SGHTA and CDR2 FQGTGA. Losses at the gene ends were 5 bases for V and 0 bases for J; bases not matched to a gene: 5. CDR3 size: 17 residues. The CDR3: CASSTTSGGSSYNEQFF. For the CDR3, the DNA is TGTGCCAGCAGCACAACTAGCGGGGGGAGCTCCTACAATGAGCAGTTCTTC. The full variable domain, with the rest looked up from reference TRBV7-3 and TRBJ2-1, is GAGVSQTPSNKVTEKGKYVELRCDPISGHTALYWYRQSLGQGPEFLIYFQGTGAADDSGLPNDRFFAVRPEGSVSTLKIQRTERGDSAVYLCASSTTSGGSSYNEQFFGPGTRLTVL.

The CDR3 DNA sequence: TGTGCCAGCAGCCGTCAACAGGGCCACGAGCAGTACTTC. Protein sequence: CASSRQQGHEQYF. This chain connects TRBV14 to TRBJ2-5; a possible D gene is TRBD1 (6 bases). TRBJ2-7 explains the end of the DNA better; the J call may be wrong. CDR3 length: 13 residues. The germline CDR1 and CDR2 sequences are SGHDN and FVKESK.

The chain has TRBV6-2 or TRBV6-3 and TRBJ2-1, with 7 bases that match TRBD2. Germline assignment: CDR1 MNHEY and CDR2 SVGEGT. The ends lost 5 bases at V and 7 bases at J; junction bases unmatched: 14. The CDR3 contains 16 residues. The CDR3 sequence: CASSPSRGGGVNEQFF. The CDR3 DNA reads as TGTGCCAGCAGTCCCTCCCGGGGCGGGGGAGTGAATGAGCAGTTCTTC.

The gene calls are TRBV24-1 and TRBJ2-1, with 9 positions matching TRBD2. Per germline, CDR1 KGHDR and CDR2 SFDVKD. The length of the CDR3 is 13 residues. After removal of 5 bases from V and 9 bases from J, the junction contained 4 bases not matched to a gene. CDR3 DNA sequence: TGTGCCACCAGTGCCGGGACTAGCCGTGAGCAGTTCTTC. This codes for CATSAGTSREQFF.